Reported below is one T cell receptor beta chain. Its antigen is as yet unknown. The ends were cut back, 2 bases at V and 2 bases at J, with 10 bases in the middle. Germline-derived CDR1 and CDR2 are SGHTA and FQGTGA. This CDR3 contains 16 residues. This entry belongs to a study of T cell repertoires in cytomegalovirus infection. Study in general: Recently described HLA-C-restricted plus well-studied HLA-B-restricted CMV epitopes were used.

Regarding the study as a whole: Ex vivo responses were dominated by HLA-C-restricted CMV-specific TCR beta clonotypes.

TCRdb passed the reads through MiXCR, listing each CDR3 protein once. The table has about 770,000 distinct CDR3 sequences, 25% to 30% seen once. This clonotype was sampled from a human donor in good health (CMV status not recorded). Some clones in this sample may be carry-over from other donors' samples. The chain couples TRBV7-3 to TRBJ1-6; no reliable D call. The sequencing here drew on cultured CD8+ T cells from PBMCs, taken from culture after CMV antigen stimulation. The CDR3 loop is CASSLERWTYNSPLHF. CDR3 coding DNA: TGTGCCAGCAGCTTAGAGAGGTGGACCTATAATTCACCCCTCCACTTT. The full variable domain, its missing parts supplied by reference TRBV7-3 and TRBJ1-6, is GAGVSQTPSNKVTEKGKYVELRCDPISGHTALYWYRQSLGQGPEFLIYFQGTGAADDSGLPNDRFFAVRPEGSVSTLKIQRTERGDSAVYLCASSLERWTYNSPLHFGNGTRLTVT.